Listed here are 23 T cell receptor beta chains from one sample, sequenced in a study of T cell repertoires in cytomegalovirus infection. MiXCR was run by TCRdb on the reads, yielding one entry per CDR3 protein. The sample consists of roughly 200,000 distinct CDR3 sequences, about 15% of them appearing once. The sample was CD8+ T cells from PBMCs. Every receptor here comes from a human donor in good health (CMV status not recorded). Some clones in this sample may be carry-over from other donors' samples.

In this sample, this clonotype turned up a few times. The chain links TRBV20-1 to TRBJ2-7; TRBD2 is a possible D gene (5 bases). The CDR3 covers 13 residues. Germline values: CDR1 DFQATT, CDR2 SNEGSKA (reference sequence). The ends were cut back, 6 bases at V and 6 bases at J, with 18 bases in the middle. The CDR3 DNA follows: TGCAGTGCCGAGGGCTACTCCCAAAGCGAGCAGTACTTC. This translates into CSAEGYSQSEQYF.

About this clonotype: A read error is likely, as this CDR3 ends without the conserved phenylalanine or tryptophan. It is unclear where the CDR3 begins or ends on the DNA, so no DNA is shown, and the CDR3 is as TCRdb lists it. The chain uses TRBV28 and TRBJ2-7; TRBD2 reflects the table's D call only, with no check against the DNA. The CDR3 numbers 15 amino acids, ends counted. Germline V gene sequence: CDR1 MDHEN, CDR2 SYDVKM. CDR3 sequence: CASSEASHLLPPLAL.

The chain employs TRBV12-3 or TRBV12-4 and TRBJ2-1; 9 nucleotides align to TRBD1. V lost 8 bases and J lost 2; bases outside the gene matches: 7. CDR3 length: 15 residues. The CDR3 here is CASSRGTGPYNEQFF. As DNA, the CDR3 is TGTGCCAGCTCGCGGGGGACAGGGCCCTACAATGAGCAGTTCTTC.

The J gene is TRBJ1-1, the V gene TRBV12-3 or TRBV12-4; unclear D gene. V lost 2 bases and J lost 6, with 13 bases in between. The length of the CDR3 is 14 residues. CDR3 loop: CASSLSRKGPEAFF. The CDR3 nucleotides are TGTGCCAGCAGTTTATCCCGGAAAGGGCCTGAAGCTTTCTTT.

V usage is TRBV12-3 or TRBV12-4 and J usage is TRBJ1-2, with 7 nucleotides matching TRBD1. Trimming removed 5 bases from V and 7 bases from J; junction bases left unmatched: 7. The CDR3 length is 13 residues. The CDR3 region has the DNA TGTGCCAGCAGTGTCTCAGGGGGGGCTGGCTACACCTTC. Amino acids: CASSVSGGAGYTF.

The V gene is TRBV9, the J gene TRBJ2-7; perhaps TRBD2 as D (6 bases). Looked up from germline, CDR1 is SGDLS and CDR2 is YYNGEE. The CDR3 is 15 amino acids. The V gene lost 0 bases and the J gene lost 0 bases, with 10 bases spanning the gap. The CDR3: CASSVDGGPSYEQYF. The CDR3 region has the DNA TGTGCCAGCAGCGTAGACGGGGGACCCTCCTACGAGCAGTACTTC.

V gene TRBV6-2 or TRBV6-3 combines with J gene TRBJ1-4, with TRBD1 matching 8 bases. The germline gives CDR1 MNHEY, CDR2 SVGEGT. Trimming removed 2 bases from V and 4 bases from J; junction bases left unmatched: 9. CDR3 length: 17 residues. The CDR3 here is CASSYPRSDRVNEKLFF. The CDR3 DNA follows: TGTGCCAGCAGTTACCCACGATCGGACAGGGTTAATGAAAAACTGTTTTTT.

This clonotype was counted a few times. Germline is not matched at one junction end, which may reflect a read error. J is TRBJ2-7 and V is TRBV28, with 8 bases fitting TRBD2. CDR1 MDHEN and CDR2 SYDVKM come from the germline V gene. The CDR3 spans 14 residues. The CDR3 loop reads CASSLTGGAYEQHF. The CDR3 DNA reads TGTGCCAGCAGTTTAACGGGAGGGGCCTACGAGCAGCACTTC. Full variable domain (remainder filled in from reference TRBV28 and TRBJ2-7): DVKVTQSSRYLVKRTGEKVFLECVQDMDHENMFWYRQDPGLGLRLIYFSYDVKMKEKGDIPEGYSVSREKKERFSLILESASTNQTSMYLCASSLTGGAYEQHFGPGTRLTVT.

This clonotype has a count of ten or more. V and J are TRBV4-2 and TRBJ2-5; no reliable D call. Per the germline V gene, CDR1 is LGHNA and CDR2 is YNFKEQ. With 4 bases removed from V and 2 bases from J, the gap between germline ends came to 11 bases. The CDR3 runs to 14 residues. The CDR3 spells CASSPEGQQETQYF. The CDR3 DNA reads TGTGCCAGCAGCCCAGAAGGGCAGCAAGAGACCCAGTACTTC.

This clonotype was picked up a small number of times. The gene calls are TRBV20-1 and TRBJ1-3; 10 bases agree with TRBD1. The CDR3 extends over 15 amino acids. The germline CDR1 and CDR2 sequences are DFQATT and SNEGSKA (reference sequence). V lost 5 bases and J lost 4; bases outside the gene matches: 8. The CDR3 region is CSAGIDRGQGNTIYF. The CDR3 nucleotides are TGCAGTGCTGGAATTGACAGGGGGCAAGGAAACACCATATATTTT.

Here the CDR3 reads CASSGGQFYEQYF. CDR3 coding DNA: TGTGCCAGCAGTGGGGGACAGTTCTACGAGCAGTACTTC. The chain carries TRBV12-3 or TRBV12-4 and TRBJ2-7; 7 bases align to TRBD1. V was pared by 5 bases and J by 3 bases, with 4 bases of the junction left unmatched. CDR3 length: 13 amino acids.

V gene TRBV6-5 combines with J gene TRBJ2-7, with D unresolved. The CDR3 totals 13 residues. Trimming took 2 bases from V and 4 from J, leaving 9 bases between them. In germline, CDR1 is MNHEY, CDR2 SVGAGI. The CDR3 sequence: CASSYTYGYEQYF. CDR3 bases: TGTGCCAGCAGTTACACGTATGGTTACGAGCAGTACTTC.

The chain links TRBV29-1 to TRBJ1-2; TRBD1 matches at 7 bases. This CDR3 region has 15 residues. The germline V gene has CDR1 SQVTM and CDR2 ANQGSEA. Trimming took 0 bases from V and 0 from J; bases not matched to a gene: 4. The CDR3 is CSVEDRDRTNYGYTF. The CDR3 DNA reads as TGCAGCGTTGAAGACCGGGACAGAACTAACTATGGCTACACCTTC.

This clonotype occurred a few times. CDR3 amino acids: CASSPVPGQGRVAFF. CDR3 coding DNA: TGTGCCAGCAGTCCAGTCCCGGGACAGGGGCGCGTAGCTTTCTTT. The chain carries TRBV28 and TRBJ1-1; 10 nucleotides match TRBD1. This CDR3 region has 15 residues. After removal of 5 bases from V and 10 bases from J, the junction contained 13 bases not matched to a gene. Germline V gene lookup returns CDR1 MDHEN and CDR2 SYDVKM.

In the case of this clonotype: Its ends do not fully match the called genes, so a read error is possible. The V gene is TRBV25-1, the J gene TRBJ2-1, with 7 bases matching TRBD2. The CDR3 length is 14 residues. The germline V gene has CDR1 MGHDK and CDR2 SYGVNS. The CDR3 is CDSNEGGGYNEQFF. Here the CDR3 DNA reads TGTGACAGCAACGAGGGCGGGGGCTACAATGAGCAGTTCTTC. Drawing the rest from reference TRBV25-1 and TRBJ2-1, the complete variable domain is EADIYQTPRYLVIGTGKKITLECSQTMGHDKMYWYQQDPGMELHLIHYSYGVNSTEKGDLSSESTVSRIRTEHFPLTLESARPSHTSQYLCDSNEGGGYNEQFFGPGTRLTVL.

The table lists this clonotype with a few counts. The V gene is TRBV6-2 or TRBV6-3, the J gene TRBJ2-7; no definite D call. This CDR3 contains 14 residues. Between the trimmed V and J ends, which lost 3 bases and 4 bases, there was a span of 13 bases. The V gene's germline CDR1 is MNHEY and CDR2 SVGEGT. CDR3 sequence reads: CASSYYEAVYEQYF. The DNA of the CDR3 is TGTGCCAGCAGTTATTACGAGGCCGTATACGAGCAGTACTTC.

This clonotype was seen only a few times. V usage is TRBV12-3 or TRBV12-4 and J usage is TRBJ1-4; TRBD1 agrees at 8 bases. The CDR3 has 15 residues. V lost 6 bases and J lost 4; bases outside the gene matches: 7. CDR3 DNA sequence: TGTGCCAGCAGCCCCACAGGGGGGCTTAATGAAAAACTGTTTTTT. Translating gives CASSPTGGLNEKLFF.

This clonotype appeared a few times. The rearrangement joins TRBV7-6 to TRBJ1-2; D gene unclear. The germline V gene encodes CDR1 SGHVS and CDR2 FNYEAQ. Trimming shortened V by 2 bases and J by 8 bases, and 9 bases separated the two germline ends. This CDR3 has 12 residues. CDR3 DNA: TGTGCCAGCAGCTTATCTGGGTTCGGCTACACCTTC. Translating gives CASSLSGFGYTF. Full variable domain (rest looked up from reference TRBV7-6 and TRBJ1-2): GAGVSQSPRYKVTKRGQDVALRCDPISGHVSLYWYRQALGQGPEFLTYFNYEAQQDKSGLPNDRFSAERPEGSISTLTIQRTEQRDSAMYRCASSLSGFGYTFGSGTRLTVV.

The chain uses TRBV6-6 and TRBJ1-1; D not certain. Germline V gives CDR1 MNHNY, CDR2 SVGAGI (reference sequence). CDR3 length equals 14 residues. Trimming pared 0 bases from V and 3 bases from J, leaving 8 bases between. CDR3 amino acids: CASSYSRKDTEAFF. The CDR3 DNA sequence: TGTGCCAGCAGTTACTCACGGAAGGACACTGAAGCTTTCTTT.

This clonotype has a handful of counts. The CDR3 sequence is CSVLGLAGVNEQFF. The DNA for the CDR3 is TGCAGCGTTCTCGGACTAGCGGGGGTCAATGAGCAGTTCTTC. The genes are TRBV29-1 and TRBJ2-1; 13 bases line up with TRBD2. The CDR3 is 14 amino acids. J gave up 6 bases and V 5 bases, and 4 bases lay outside the gene matches. Germline CDR1 SQVTM, CDR2 ANQGSEA.

This clonotype was detected only a few times. At one end the junction does not follow the germline gene, possibly because of a read error. The gene calls are TRBV7-2 and TRBJ2-1, with 12 bases identical to TRBD2. Germline lookup yields CDR1 SGHTA and CDR2 FQGNSA. The CDR3 spans 15 residues. The CDR3 spells CASSLTSGGPDDQFF. CDR3 coding DNA: TGTGCCAGCAGTCTTACTAGCGGGGGGCCGGATGATCAGTTCTTC.

Only a few counts were recorded for this clonotype. V is TRBV5-4 and J is TRBJ1-1; no clear D gene. Germline values: CDR1 SGHNT, CDR2 YYREEE (reference sequence). Trimming took 1 base from V and 4 from J, leaving 11 bases between them. The CDR3 has 14 amino acids. The DNA for the CDR3 is TGTGCCAGCAGCTTGCTGGGTAATGGCACTGAAGCTTTCTTT. Translating it yields CASSLLGNGTEAFF.

This clonotype has more than one count but fewer than ten. V gene TRBV7-6 combines with J gene TRBJ2-1; 11 nucleotides match TRBD2. Losses at the gene ends were 5 bases for V and 7 bases for J; bases not matched to a gene: 7. The CDR3 spans 15 residues. CDR1 SGHVS and CDR2 FNYEAQ come from the germline V gene. CDR3 sequence (DNA): TGTGCCAGCAGCCCCCGACTAGCGGGGCGGAATGAGCAGTTCTTC. Its translation: CASSPRLAGRNEQFF.